What follows describes a single T cell receptor beta chain. Its antigen is currently unknown. Time point specified: pre-treatment sample, taken before nivolumab and TIL therapy. These data come from a study of TIL therapy for anti-PD-1-resistant metastatic lung cancer. The overall study: Progressing patients received lymphodepletion, expanded TIL infusion and IL-2.

The V gene's germline CDR1 is SGDLS and CDR2 YYNGEE. V was trimmed by 0 bases and J by 0 bases, leaving 11 bases between them. This CDR3 is 16 amino acids long. The immunoSEQ assay was v3. Each library reached around 1.9 million read pairs, or roughly 5-6.5 million at deep level. Using immunoSEQ multiplex PCR, the repertoire was profiled, and TCRdb retains in-frame clones only, with some absent. The profile shows 55,000 to 65,000 clones, 55% to 75% of them singletons. Study outcomes and limitations: Treatment-naive, never-smoker and oncogene-addicted patients were overrepresented in this highly selected cohort. TIL clonotype persistence in blood showed no apparent association with response.

The TCR originated in a person between 25 and 80 years old with non-small cell lung cancer. The material sequenced was blood, taken at baseline. The V call is TRBV9, the J call TRBJ2-3, with no clear D. DNA of the CDR3: TGTGCCAGCAGCGTAGGGAACAGCCCTAGCACAGATACGCAGTATTTT. It is translated as CASSVGNSPSTDTQYF. Full variable domain (rest looked up from reference TRBV9 and TRBJ2-3): DSGVTQTPKHLITATGQRVTLRCSPRSGDLSVYWYQQSLDQGLQFLIQYYNGEERAKGNILERFSAQQFPDLHSELNLSSLELGDSALYFCASSVGNSPSTDTQYFGPGTRLTVL.